Below, one T cell receptor (beta chain) is given with its context. Its antigen is currently unknown. Clones were read by immunoSEQ multiplex PCR, and TCRdb kept only the in-frame ones, dropping some. The table lists some 130,000 clones, 70% to 85% of them singletons. The sample comes from a study of cytomegalovirus exposure and HLA in healthy donors. The study, taken as a whole, reports: Confirmation in vitro established that three CMV-associated chains were specific for CMV antigens. Reported performance of the classifier showed diagnosis of cytomegalovirus status with high specificity and sensitivity.

The donors were in the roughly 130-subject validation cohort, distinct from the roughly 720-subject first cohort. The material sequenced was PBMCs. The receptor comes from a man between 25 and 39 years old in good health and CMV-seropositive.

The CDR3 DNA sequence: TGCGCCAGCAGTGTGGGGCTTACGACTGAAGCTTTCTTT. This translates into CASSVGLTTEAFF. This chain joins TRBV10-1 and TRBJ1-1; tentatively, D is TRBD1 (5 bases). Trimming left V 4 bases short and J 5 bases short, with 11 bases between. Germline V lookup: CDR1 WNHNN, CDR2 SYGVQD (reference sequence). This CDR3 has 13 amino acids.